Described below is a single T cell receptor (beta chain) sequence and its context. The sample originates from a study of blood T cell repertoires in COVID-19. Study context: Spain, Italy and the United States supplied samples that represented acute and convalescent COVID-19.

Germline-derived CDR1 and CDR2 are MNHEY and SMNVEV (reference sequence). V lost 5 bases and J 3 bases, leaving 17 bases between the germline ends. This CDR3 has 15 residues. Only in-frame clones appear in the TCRdb table, and some are missing; sequencing was by immunoSEQ multiplex PCR. The data show about 250,000 clones, with roughly 89% seen just once and approximately 0.85% held by the top ten. The sequenced material came from peripheral blood. The sequence was obtained from a middle-aged woman who had recovered from COVID-19. The chain joins TRBV27 to TRBJ2-7; D is uncertain. The CDR3 loop is CASSLGFSLYYEQYF. DNA of the CDR3: TGTGCCAGCAGTCTCGGTTTTTCCTTGTACTACGAGCAGTACTTC.